This TCR beta chain was documented in a study of OX40 agonist ivuxolimab in advanced cancers. Study overall: Earlier anti-PD-1, anti-PD-L1 or anti-CTLA-4 therapy was permitted; about 38% had received some. Broader study findings: In the 0.1-3.0 mg/kg groups, partial responders showed among the lowest expansion. Undetermined was the antigen specificity of the expanded peripheral T cells. Clonal expansion from baseline to week 6 occurred in both CD4+ and CD8+ T cells.

This clone was seen only a few times. Its antigen is unidentified. Here immunoSEQ multiplex PCR was the method, and the copy in TCRdb shows in-frame clones only, minus some. The repertoire holds roughly 90,000 clones, 85% seen once, with around 0.21% in the top ten. Germline values: CDR1 SGHAT, CDR2 FQNNGV. The CDR3 runs to 19 residues. After removal of 5 bases from V and 4 bases from J, the junction contained 19 bases not matched to a gene. This chain connects TRBV11-2 to TRBJ2-3; 9 bases match TRBD2. This clonotype was obtained from an adult with an advanced solid tumor such as melanoma, head and neck, liver or kidney cancer. This specimen consisted of CD4+ or CD8+ T cells sorted from blood, obtained in a trial of the OX40 agonist ivuxolimab. CDR3 sequence (DNA): TGTGCCAGCAGCCTTAGGAAGAAGGCGGGAGGGCCTGGGGCAGATACGCAGTATTTT. Translating it yields CASSLRKKAGGPGADTQYF.